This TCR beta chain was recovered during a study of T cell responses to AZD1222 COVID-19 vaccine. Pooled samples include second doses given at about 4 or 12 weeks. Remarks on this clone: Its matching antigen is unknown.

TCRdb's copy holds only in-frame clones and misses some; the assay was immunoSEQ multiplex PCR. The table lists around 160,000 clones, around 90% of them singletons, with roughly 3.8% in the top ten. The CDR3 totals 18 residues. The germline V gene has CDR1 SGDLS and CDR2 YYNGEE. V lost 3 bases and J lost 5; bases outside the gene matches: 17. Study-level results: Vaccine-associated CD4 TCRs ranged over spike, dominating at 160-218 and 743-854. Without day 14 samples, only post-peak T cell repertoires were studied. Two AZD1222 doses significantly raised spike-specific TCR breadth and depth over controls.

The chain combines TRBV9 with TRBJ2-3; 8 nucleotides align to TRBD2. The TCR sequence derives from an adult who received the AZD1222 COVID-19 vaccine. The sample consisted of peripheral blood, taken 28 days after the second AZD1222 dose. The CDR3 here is CASSGARMGSGMGDTQYF. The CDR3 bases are TGTGCCAGCAGCGGCGCACGAATGGGTAGCGGGATGGGAGATACGCAGTATTTT.